This is a list of T cell receptor beta chains from one sample in a study of T-cell memory formation after mild COVID-19. TCRdb used MiXCR to reprocess the 5' RACE reads, holding one entry per CDR3 protein. The table records around 320,000 distinct CDR3 sequences, roughly an eighth of them present only once. Sequences were obtained from PBMCs or a T cell subset sorted from them (not recorded which). The receptors originated from a man younger than 35 who had mild COVID-19 (a few samples of this study predate the infection). Cell type and time point are not known. Both conserved end residues are part of each CDR3. Fields, in order: V gene, D gene, J gene, clone size, CDR3 protein, CDR3 DNA. The D gene is left open where the match is weak. Clone size is shown for a subset of rows, as once, few, many or a class of expanded clone.

TRBV4-1,TRBD1,TRBJ2-3,.,CASSRFDRGTDTQYF,TGCGCCAGCAGCCGATTCGACAGGGGGACAGATACGCAGTATTTT
TRBV11-2,.,TRBJ1-1,.,CASRQNQGNSAFF,TGTGCCAGCAGACAGAATCAAGGGAATTCAGCTTTCTTT
TRBV4-2,.,TRBJ1-1,many,CASSPGPEWGAFF,TGTGCCAGCAGCCCGGGGCCGGAATGGGGAGCTTTCTTT
TRBV20-1,.,TRBJ2-2,.,CSARTEGHTGELFF,TGCAGTGCTAGAACGGAAGGACACACCGGGGAGCTGTTTTTT
TRBV12-3/TRBV12-4,.,TRBJ1-1,few,CASSFGSSNTEAFF,TGTGCCAGCAGTTTTGGGAGCAGTAACACTGAAGCTTTCTTT
TRBV19,.,TRBJ1-1,.,CASTLRGNTEAFF,TGTGCCAGTACACTGAGGGGCAACACTGAAGCTTTCTTT
TRBV7-2,TRBD1,TRBJ2-2,few,CASSARTGGTGELFF,TGTGCCAGCAGCGCGCGGACAGGAGGCACCGGGGAGCTGTTTTTT
TRBV29-1,.,TRBJ1-1,.,CSVDGQGFLRTEAFF,TGCAGCGTTGACGGTCAGGGGTTCTTAAGGACTGAAGCTTTCTTT
TRBV14,.,TRBJ2-4,few,CASSQDSVRDIQYF,TGTGCCAGCAGCCAAGACTCGGTGAGGGACATTCAGTACTTC
TRBV4-1,.,TRBJ2-7,.,CASSQGRGGLGGEQYF,TGCGCCAGCAGCCAAGGCCGTGGAGGCCTGGGAGGCGAGCAGTACTTC
TRBV5-1,TRBD1,TRBJ2-5,.,CASSTGTGEETQYF,TGCGCCAGCAGCACCGGGACAGGGGAAGAGACCCAGTACTTC
TRBV6-2/TRBV6-3,TRBD2,TRBJ2-7,.,CASSYSGGEQYF,TGTGCCAGCAGTTACTCGGGGGGGGAGCAGTACTTC
TRBV28,.,TRBJ2-1,few,CASSSRGPEDEQFF,TGTGCCAGCAGTTCCAGGGGTCCAGAGGATGAGCAGTTCTTC
TRBV5-1,TRBD2,TRBJ2-3,.,CASSLTRGGLDTQYF,TGCGCCAGCAGCTTGACCCGCGGGGGGTTAGATACGCAGTATTTT
TRBV5-6,TRBD2,TRBJ2-5,many,CASSFGTSGGRTQYF,TGTGCCAGCAGCTTCGGGACTAGCGGGGGTAGGACCCAGTACTTC
TRBV7-8,.,TRBJ1-4,many,CASSPPGHQDEKLFF,TGTGCCAGCAGCCCCCCGGGACACCAAGATGAAAAACTGTTTTTT
TRBV7-2,.,TRBJ2-6,.,CASSPSLGAGANVLTF,TGTGCCAGCAGCCCCAGTTTAGGGGCCGGGGCCAACGTCCTGACTTTC
TRBV9,TRBD2,TRBJ2-3,few,CASSVAGRGEITDTQYF,TGTGCCAGCAGCGTAGCCGGGCGGGGGGAGATCACAGATACGCAGTATTTT
TRBV5-1,.,TRBJ2-2,few,CASSLYRNTGELFF,TGCGCCAGCAGCTTGTACCGGAACACCGGGGAGCTGTTTTTT
TRBV18,.,TRBJ1-5,few,CASSPPGGTNQPQHF,TGTGCCAGCTCACCACCAGGGGGAACGAATCAGCCCCAGCATTTT